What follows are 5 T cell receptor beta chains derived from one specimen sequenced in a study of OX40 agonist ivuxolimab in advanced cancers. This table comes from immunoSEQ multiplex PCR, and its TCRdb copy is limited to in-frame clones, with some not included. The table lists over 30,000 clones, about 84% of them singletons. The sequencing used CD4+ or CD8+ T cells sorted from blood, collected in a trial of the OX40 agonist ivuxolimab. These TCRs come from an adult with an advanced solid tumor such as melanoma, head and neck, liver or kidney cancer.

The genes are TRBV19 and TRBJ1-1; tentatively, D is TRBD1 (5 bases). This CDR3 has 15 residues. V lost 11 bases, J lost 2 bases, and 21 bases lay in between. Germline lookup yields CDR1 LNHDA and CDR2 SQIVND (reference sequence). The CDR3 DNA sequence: TGTGCCTGCTCTCTCGGGGCTTTTTCTAACACTGAAGCTTTCTTT. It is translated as CACSLGAFSNTEAFF.

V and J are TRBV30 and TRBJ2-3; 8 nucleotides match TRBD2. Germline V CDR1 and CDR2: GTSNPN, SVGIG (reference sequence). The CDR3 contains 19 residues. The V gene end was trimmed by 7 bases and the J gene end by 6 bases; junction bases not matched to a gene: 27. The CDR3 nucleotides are TGTGCCTTATTAGCGGGAATCAAAGAGCGGTCTTCACCCGTGGATACGCAGTATTTT. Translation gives CALLAGIKERSSPVDTQYF.

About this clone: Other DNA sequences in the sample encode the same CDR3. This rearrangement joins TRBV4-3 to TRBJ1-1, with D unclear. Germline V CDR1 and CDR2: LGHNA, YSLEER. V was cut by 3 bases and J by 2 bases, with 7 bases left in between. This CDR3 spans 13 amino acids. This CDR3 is CASSQGSNTEAFF. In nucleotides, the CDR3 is TGCGCCAGCAGCCAGGGCAGCAACACTGAAGCTTTCTTT.

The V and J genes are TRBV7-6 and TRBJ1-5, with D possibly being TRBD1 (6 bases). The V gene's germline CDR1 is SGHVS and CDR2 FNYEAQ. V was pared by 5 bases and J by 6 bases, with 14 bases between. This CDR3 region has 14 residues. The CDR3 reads CASSPTGTGQPQHF. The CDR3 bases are TGTGCCAGCAGCCCAACAGGGACCGGTCAGCCCCAGCATTTT.

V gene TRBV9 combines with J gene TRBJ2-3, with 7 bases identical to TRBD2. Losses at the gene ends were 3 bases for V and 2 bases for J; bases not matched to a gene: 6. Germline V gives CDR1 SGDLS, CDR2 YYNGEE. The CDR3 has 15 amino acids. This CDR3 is CASSASGLYTDTQYF. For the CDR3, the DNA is TGTGCCAGCAGCGCCTCGGGACTATACACAGATACGCAGTATTTT.